Listed here are 6 T cell receptor beta chains from one sample, sequenced in a study of Graves' ophthalmopathy and Graves' hyperthyroidism. The authors amplified TCR beta CDR3 regions from RNA transcripts. HTBI primers were used in a first-round RT-PCR, which preceded a second-round multiplex PCR. TCRdb re-called the multiplex PCR reads with MiXCR, one entry per CDR3 protein. This sample yields about half a million distinct CDR3 sequences, of which about an eighth are seen a single time; 8% to 10% belongs to the top ten. The specimen sequenced was blood. These receptors were obtained from a woman aged 25 to 39 with Graves' ophthalmopathy.

This clonotype has ten or more counts. The chain uses TRBV20-1 and TRBJ1-6; 7 bases line up with TRBD1. V lost 6 bases and J lost 8; bases outside the gene matches: 13. The germline CDR1 and CDR2 sequences are DFQATT and SNEGSKA (reference sequence). The CDR3 extends over 15 amino acids. The CDR3 sequence: CSAPRGGASDSPLHF. CDR3 bases: TGCAGTGCACCCAGGGGGGGGGCGAGTGATTCACCCCTCCACTTT.

This clonotype was seen at least ten times. The chain's CDR3 is CASRRQAGSNTGELFF. The CDR3 DNA reads as TGTGCCAGCCGACGACAGGCCGGGTCGAACACCGGGGAGCTGTTTTTT. The chain links TRBV12-3 or TRBV12-4 to TRBJ2-2; TRBD1 might be the D (6 bases). The CDR3 length is 16 residues. Trimming pared 8 bases from V and 0 bases from J, leaving 16 bases between.

This clonotype was found once. The V and J genes are TRBV12-3 or TRBV12-4 and TRBJ1-1; TRBD1 aligns across 7 bases. The J segment lost 0 bases and the V segment lost 5 bases, leaving 6 bases of the junction unmatched. The CDR3 extends over 15 amino acids. For the CDR3, the DNA is TGTGCCAGCAGTCCGCGACAGGGAGTGAACACTGAAGCTTTCTTT. The encoded protein is CASSPRQGVNTEAFF.

V gene TRBV5-1 combines with J gene TRBJ2-5; 7 bases line up with TRBD1. The germline CDR1 and CDR2 sequences are SGHRS and YFSETQ. V lost 0 bases, J lost 6 bases, and 14 bases stayed unmatched. The CDR3 is 17 amino acids. CDR3 sequence (DNA): TGCGCCAGCAGCTTGGGGGAAGGGGGCCCCCTTCTCCAGACCCAGTACTTC. Translating it yields CASSLGEGGPLLQTQYF.

This clonotype has ten or more counts. The rearrangement uses TRBV4-2 and TRBJ1-5; TRBD1 is a possible D gene (5 bases). The CDR3 is made up of 16 amino acids. Trimming cost V 1 base and J 0 bases, with 10 bases left between them. Germline values: CDR1 LGHNA, CDR2 YNFKEQ. CDR3 sequence (DNA): TGTGCCAGCAGCCAAGGACAGTCGTATAGCAATCAGCCCCAGCATTTT. Translation: CASSQGQSYSNQPQHF.

This clonotype was seen many times. The V call is TRBV20-1, the J call TRBJ1-2, with TRBD1 as a possible D gene (6 bases). Germline assignment: CDR1 DFQATT and CDR2 SNEGSKA (reference sequence). The CDR3 is 13 residues long. Trimming removed 0 bases at V and 7 bases at J, with 12 bases between. CDR3 loop: CSAREFRGGGYTF. In nucleotides, the CDR3 is TGCAGTGCTAGAGAGTTCAGGGGTGGTGGCTACACCTTC.